One and the same sample provided the 28 T cell receptor beta chains below, sequenced in a study of T cell responses to AZD1222 COVID-19 vaccine. Sequenced by immunoSEQ multiplex PCR; TCRdb stores in-frame clones only, minus some. The top ten hold approximately 5.9% of the sample, which has more than 100,000 clones, roughly 88% seen once. The specimen was peripheral blood, collected on day 0 of AZD1222 vaccination. These receptors all come from an adult in good health.

The chain uses TRBV7-9 and TRBJ2-2, with 7 bases that match TRBD2. The CDR3 is 14 amino acids. Germline V gives CDR1 SEHNR, CDR2 FQNEAQ (reference sequence). Trimming removed 7 bases from V and 4 bases from J; junction bases left unmatched: 6. The CDR3 region is CASIDGGSTGELFF. The CDR3 coding sequence is TGTGCCAGCATCGACGGGGGGAGCACCGGGGAGCTGTTTTTT.

The chain joins TRBV2 to TRBJ1-5; no firm D call. Germline assignment: CDR1 SNHLY and CDR2 FYNNEI. V shed 0 bases and J shed 0 bases, with 6 bases lying between them. The CDR3 is 15 residues long. CDR3 sequence (DNA): TGTGCCAGCAGTGAAGCGCTTGGTAGCAATCAGCCCCAGCATTTT. Its translation: CASSEALGSNQPQHF.

The CDR3 protein is CASGGAVVAGNTGELFF. In DNA, the CDR3 is TGTGCTAGTGGTGGGGCGGTTGTAGCGGGGAACACCGGGGAGCTGTTTTTT. This chain links TRBV12-5 with TRBJ2-2; 7 bases match TRBD2. Looked up from germline, CDR1 is LGHNT and CDR2 is FRNRAP. V trimming: 5 bases; J trimming: 1 base; junction bases outside the gene matches: 10. The length of the CDR3 is 17 residues.

The chain recombines TRBV12-3 or TRBV12-4 with TRBJ1-5, with 9 nucleotides matching TRBD1. J was trimmed by 7 bases and V by 6 bases; bases with no gene match: 4. The length of the CDR3 is 13 residues. CDR3 in amino acids: CASRQDRGQPQHF. Here the CDR3 DNA reads TGTGCCAGCAGGCAGGACAGGGGACAGCCCCAGCATTTT.

This chain links TRBV27 with TRBJ1-2; 10 bases match TRBD1. The CDR3 loop spans 19 amino acids. Trimming cost V 5 bases and J 1 base; bases outside gene matches: 16. CDR1 and CDR2 (germline): MNHEY, SMNVEV (reference sequence). The CDR3 reads CASSTKGQGRPNNNYGYTF. The CDR3 DNA reads as TGTGCCAGCAGTACCAAGGGACAGGGGCGACCAAACAATAACTATGGCTACACCTTC.

The V gene is TRBV21-1, the J gene TRBJ1-1. TRBV21-1 is described as a pseudogene. This CDR3 has 16 amino acids. CDR3 residues: CASSARWGDWGTEAFF. The CDR3 DNA reads as TGTGCCAGCAGCGCCCGGTGGGGGGACTGGGGCACTGAAGCTTTCTTT.

This clone was seen just once. The rearrangement links TRBV7-9 to TRBJ1-1; 8 bases are a match to TRBD1. Germline V gene lookup returns CDR1 SEHNR and CDR2 FQNEAQ (reference sequence). The ends lost 5 bases at V and 0 bases at J; junction bases unmatched: 5. The CDR3 runs 15 residues. DNA of the CDR3: TGTGCCAGCAGCACCCGACAGGGGATGAACACTGAAGCTTTCTTT. It yields the protein CASSTRQGMNTEAFF.

There are many counts of this clone. The chain couples TRBV5-5 to TRBJ1-2; D uncertain. The germline CDR1 and CDR2 sequences are SGHKS and YYEKEE (reference sequence). This CDR3 spans 16 amino acids. Trimming shortened V by 0 bases and J by 8 bases, and 20 bases separated the two germline ends. CDR3 protein: CASSLEGGRTGRGYTF. The CDR3 bases are TGTGCCAGCAGCTTGGAAGGTGGCAGGACCGGACGCGGCTACACCTTC.

The chain recombines TRBV5-1 with TRBJ2-7, with 7 bases aligning to TRBD1. Trimming removed 4 bases from V and 2 bases from J; junction bases left unmatched: 6. This CDR3 contains 14 residues. The V gene's germline CDR1 is SGHRS and CDR2 YFSETQ. The CDR3 region is CASSIGTAAYEQYF. The CDR3 bases are TGCGCCAGCAGCATCGGGACAGCTGCCTACGAGCAGTACTTC.

V is TRBV28 and J is TRBJ1-5; D is undetermined. The V end was cut by 6 bases, the J end by 7 bases, with 10 bases between. CDR1 and CDR2 from the germline V gene are MDHEN and SYDVKM. CDR3 length equals 12 residues. The CDR3 DNA reads TGTGCCAGCAGGTCTCCGGGGCAGCCCCAGCATTTT. It codes for CASRSPGQPQHF.

V gene TRBV6-5 combines with J gene TRBJ1-2, with D maybe TRBD1 (6 bases). Germline V gives CDR1 MNHEY, CDR2 SVGAGI. The CDR3 is 12 amino acids. Trimming pared 7 bases from V and 5 bases from J, leaving 11 bases between. DNA for the CDR3: TGTGCCAGCATGGGAGGGGGTTATGGCTACACCTTC. Translating gives CASMGGGYGYTF.

The CDR3 protein is CASSLDQRGNYEQYF. CDR3 coding DNA: TGTGCCAGCAGCTTAGACCAGCGGGGGAACTACGAGCAGTACTTC. The chain is built from TRBV13 and TRBJ2-7; 8 bases match TRBD2. With V trimmed by 1 base and J by 3 bases, 5 bases remained unmatched. This CDR3 contains 15 residues. Germline-derived CDR1 and CDR2 are PRHDT and FYEKMQ (reference sequence).

V usage is TRBV29-1 and J usage is TRBJ1-2; D call uncertain. This CDR3 contains 11 residues. Germline values: CDR1 SQVTM, CDR2 ANQGSEA. V lost 7 bases and J 6 bases, leaving 12 bases between the germline ends. As DNA, the CDR3 is TGCAGCGCTGACAAGTTCCATGGCTACACCTTC. Amino acids: CSADKFHGYTF. Supplemented by reference TRBV29-1 and TRBJ1-2, the full variable domain reads SAVISQKPSRDICQRGTSLTIQCQVDSQVTMMFWYRQQPGQSLTLIATANQGSEATYESGFVIDKFPISRPNLTFSTLTVSNMSPEDSSIYLCSADKFHGYTFGSGTRLTVV.

The chain carries TRBV18 and TRBJ1-4, with 7 bases fitting TRBD1. The V gene's germline CDR1 is KGHSH and CDR2 LQKENI. CDR3 length: 15 residues. The trim removed 3 bases at V and 7 bases at J, leaving 8 bases unmatched. The chain's CDR3 is CASSPLQGIGEKLFF. CDR3 in DNA: TGTGCCAGCTCACCCCTACAGGGGATAGGTGAAAAACTGTTTTTT.

The rearrangement uses TRBV5-8 and TRBJ1-5; TRBD1 matches at 8 bases. CDR1 and CDR2 (germline): SGHTS, YDEGEE. Trimming at V came to 4 bases and at J to 2 bases, leaving 11 bases not matched to a gene. The CDR3 consists of 17 residues. CDR3 sequence (DNA): TGTGCCAGCAGCCCCGGACAGGGTGGATTGGGCAATCAGCCCCAGCATTTT. It yields the protein CASSPGQGGLGNQPQHF.

V usage is TRBV25-1 and J usage is TRBJ1-2; D gene unclear. Germline-derived CDR1 and CDR2 are MGHDK and SYGVNS. V lost 8 bases, J lost 3 bases, and 7 bases lay in between. This CDR3 comprises 11 residues. CDR3 bases: TGTGCCAGCGGGCCAGACTATGGCTACACCTTC. Translating it yields CASGPDYGYTF.

A single count supports this clone. The V call is TRBV28, the J call TRBJ2-4, with a possible D match to TRBD2 (5 bases). The CDR3 is 17 residues long. In germline, CDR1 is MDHEN, CDR2 SYDVKM. The V gene lost 3 bases and the J gene lost 0 bases, with 15 bases spanning the gap. Here the CDR3 DNA reads TGTGCCAGCAGTTTCAGTACAAGCGGTATAGCCAAAAACATTCAGTACTTC. Protein: CASSFSTSGIAKNIQYF.

This chain links TRBV4-1 with TRBJ1-1; a weak D match, TRBD1 (6 bases). Germline V lookup: CDR1 MGHRA, CDR2 YSYEKL. The CDR3 sequence is 19 residues long. The ends were cut back, 1 base at V and 0 bases at J, with 21 bases in the middle. CDR3 in DNA: TGCGCCAGCAGCCAAGCGAACCGACAGGAGGCTCTCATGAACACTGAAGCTTTCTTT. Its protein is CASSQANRQEALMNTEAFF.

There are a few counts of this clone. The gene calls are TRBV2 and TRBJ1-4; D unclear. The CDR3 runs to 14 residues. Germline lookup yields CDR1 SNHLY and CDR2 FYNNEI. V lost 6 bases, J lost 6 bases, and 14 bases lay in between. The DNA of the CDR3 is TGTGCCAGCAGAGTAGCCCAGAGTCATGAAAAACTGTTTTTT. It is translated as CASRVAQSHEKLFF.

V usage is TRBV7-2 and J usage is TRBJ2-7, with 8 bases lining up with TRBD1. Germline V gene sequence: CDR1 SGHTA, CDR2 FQGNSA. The junction had 9 bases not matched to a gene; V was cut back by 5 bases and J by 3 bases. The CDR3 runs 15 residues. The chain's CDR3 is CASSAGQGWIYEQYF. CDR3 sequence (DNA): TGTGCCAGCAGCGCCGGACAGGGCTGGATCTACGAGCAGTACTTC.

This chain joins TRBV9 and TRBJ2-1; TRBD1 matches at 12 bases. V lost 2 bases to trimming and J lost 6 bases; unmatched junction nucleotides: 3. The CDR3 is made up of 15 amino acids. Germline CDR1 is SGDLS and CDR2 is YYNGEE. The CDR3 DNA follows: TGTGCCAGCAGCGTTCCGGGACAGGGGGCCAATGAGCAGTTCTTC. Translated: CASSVPGQGANEQFF.

The chain uses TRBV18 and TRBJ2-7; no clear D. CDR1 is KGHSH and CDR2 is LQKENI in the germline V gene. Between the trimmed V and J ends, which lost 4 bases and 1 base, there was a span of 8 bases. This CDR3 has 13 amino acids. The CDR3 spells CASSQGLSYEQYF. The CDR3 DNA reads TGTGCCAGCTCACAGGGTTTGTCCTACGAGCAGTACTTC. Together with reference TRBV18 and TRBJ2-7, the CDR3 gives the full variable domain: NAGVMQNPRHLVRRRGQEARLRCSPMKGHSHVYWYRQLPEEGLKFMVYLQKENIIDESGMPKERFSAEFPKEGPSILRIQQVVRGDSAAYFCASSQGLSYEQYFGPGTRLTVT.

J is TRBJ1-6 and V is TRBV19, with 7 bases fitting TRBD1. V dropped 11 bases and J dropped 7; count of bases not matched to a gene: 8. The CDR3 has 13 residues. CDR1 is LNHDA, CDR2 SQIVND, per germline (reference sequence). The CDR3 DNA reads TGTGCCTCAAGACAGGGCCGGAATTCACCCCTCCACTTT. The encoded protein is CASRQGRNSPLHF. Based on the CDR3 plus reference TRBV19 and TRBJ1-6, the full variable domain is DGGITQSPKYLFRKEGQNVTLSCEQNLNHDAMYWYRQDPGQGLRLIYYSQIVNDFQKGDIAEGYSVSREKKESFPLTVTSAQKNPTAFYLCASRQGRNSPLHFGNGTRLTVT.

The V gene is TRBV7-9, the J gene TRBJ1-1; D is perhaps TRBD1 (6 bases). From germline, CDR1 is SEHNR and CDR2 FQNEAQ (reference sequence). Trimming removed 4 bases at V and 6 bases at J, with 15 bases between. The CDR3 spans 14 residues. The DNA for the CDR3 is TGTGCCAGCAGCTCCGGGCAGGGGTGGGCTGAAGCTTTCTTT. Translation: CASSSGQGWAEAFF.

The rearrangement uses TRBV7-2 and TRBJ2-7, with 8 bases lining up with TRBD1. There are 15 residues in the CDR3. Losses at the gene ends were 0 bases for V and 3 bases for J; bases not matched to a gene: 4. CDR1 is SGHTA and CDR2 is FQGNSA in the germline V gene. The CDR3 sequence: CASSLARTGYYEQYF. The CDR3 nucleotides are TGTGCCAGCAGCTTAGCGCGGACAGGGTACTACGAGCAGTACTTC.

The chain couples TRBV4-2 to TRBJ1-1; TRBD1 aligns across 7 bases. The CDR3 length is 15 residues. V shed 4 bases, J shed 4 bases, and the junction held 9 bases outside the gene matches. CDR1 and CDR2 (germline): LGHNA, YNFKEQ. The CDR3 region is CASSPGQALGTEAFF. As DNA, the CDR3 is TGTGCCAGCAGCCCCGGACAGGCTCTAGGCACTGAAGCTTTCTTT.

This clone was detected a few times. The J gene is TRBJ2-7, the V gene TRBV7-6; D is uncertain. V lost 5 bases and J lost 5, with 16 bases in between. Germline-derived CDR1 and CDR2 are SGHVS and FNYEAQ. This CDR3 is 14 amino acids long. The CDR3 is CASSTRGGRDEQYF. The CDR3, as DNA: TGTGCCAGCAGCACCCGCGGCGGCCGGGACGAGCAGTACTTC.

The chain joins TRBV24-1 to TRBJ2-3; 10 nucleotides align to TRBD1. Looked up from germline, CDR1 is KGHDR and CDR2 is SFDVKD. The length of the CDR3 is 14 residues. J lost 5 bases, V lost 4 bases, and 2 bases had no gene match. CDR3 in DNA: TGTGCCACCAGTGAGGACAGGGGGATAGATACGCAGTATTTT. Amino acid sequence: CATSEDRGIDTQYF.